Below, 10 T cell receptor beta chains from the same sample are listed, as sequenced in a study of T cell responses to AZD1222 COVID-19 vaccine (dated by TCRdb to the early 2020s). The method behind the library was the immunoSEQ multiplex PCR assay. Imported from immuneACCESS, the table was reduced by TCRdb to in-frame sequences with V and J called. These copies leave out some clones; in studies compared against another copy, an unresolved V gene accounts for under half, and the cause of the remainder is not known. The table for this sample lists some 110,000 clones; 86% of them were counted only once. The ten largest account for 15% to 20% of the sample. Read against the paper, the sample's time point label means: about 28 days (+/-7) after the second vaccine dose. The sample was peripheral blood, taken 28 days after the second AZD1222 dose. Every receptor here comes from an adult who received the AZD1222 COVID-19 vaccine.

The chain has TRBV7-2 and TRBJ2-3; D remains ambiguous. This CDR3 has 15 residues. The germline V and J ends were trimmed by 2 bases and 3 bases, with 12 bases remaining between them. Germline V gene lookup returns CDR1 SGHTA and CDR2 FQGNSA. The CDR3 sequence is CASSLKFGLTDTQYF. DNA of the CDR3: TGTGCCAGCAGCTTAAAGTTCGGTTTGACAGATACGCAGTATTTT.

This clone was seen only once. The chain is built from TRBV7-9 and TRBJ2-3, with 13 positions matching TRBD2. CDR1 and CDR2 (germline): SEHNR, FQNEAQ (reference sequence). The CDR3 consists of 16 residues. Trimming removed 5 bases from V and 1 base from J; junction bases left unmatched: 3. The CDR3 bases are TGTGCCAGCAGCCTCGGGACTAGCGGGGGCACAGATACGCAGTATTTT. It specifies CASSLGTSGGTDTQYF.

The chain joins TRBV11-2 to TRBJ2-7; D remains unclear. Germline loops: CDR1 SGHAT, CDR2 FQNNGV. The CDR3 is made up of 13 amino acids. The V and J ends lost 5 bases and 7 bases respectively, with 15 bases between them. CDR3 region: CASSPRPLEEQYF. CDR3 DNA sequence: TGTGCCAGCAGCCCCCGGCCTTTGGAGGAGCAGTACTTC.

This chain links TRBV6-4 with TRBJ2-2; 9 nucleotides align to TRBD1. CDR1 is MRHNA, CDR2 SNTAGT, per germline. The CDR3 is made up of 15 amino acids. Unmatched junction bases numbered 1, after V lost 2 bases and J lost 3 bases. Here the CDR3 DNA reads TGTGCCAGCAGTGACCGGGACAGGGACACCGGGGAGCTGTTTTTT. This gives the protein CASSDRDRDTGELFF.

This rearrangement joins TRBV30 to TRBJ1-1; no firm D call. The CDR3 is 13 residues long. Germline CDR1 is GTSNPN and CDR2 is SVGIG (reference sequence). Trimming removed 3 bases at V and 2 bases at J, with 10 bases between. CDR3 amino acids: CAWRDAPNTEAFF. CDR3 nucleotides: TGTGCCTGGAGGGACGCCCCTAACACTGAAGCTTTCTTT.

The chain is built from TRBV10-3 and TRBJ1-2, with D possibly TRBD1 on 6 matching bases. The length of the CDR3 is 14 residues. In germline, CDR1 is ENHRY, CDR2 SYGVKD. V dropped 0 bases and J dropped 8 bases, with 13 bases sitting between them. CDR3 DNA sequence: TGTGCCATCAGTGAGTCGACCTTAGGGGGGGGCTACACCTTC. Translation: CAISESTLGGGYTF.

The chain combines TRBV5-4 with TRBJ1-1, with D uncertain. The CDR3 runs 15 residues. The germline gives CDR1 SGHNT, CDR2 YYREEE (reference sequence). The germline V and J ends were trimmed by 0 bases and 5 bases, with 14 bases remaining between them. In nucleotides, the CDR3 is TGTGCCAGCAGCTTGGAAATAGGGCTTGGGACTGAAGCTTTCTTT. As protein: CASSLEIGLGTEAFF.

This chain uses TRBV28 with TRBJ1-6; a possible D gene is TRBD1 (6 bases). Germline CDR1 reads MDHEN; CDR2 reads SYDVKM. The V end lost 4 bases, the J end lost 0 bases, and 13 bases lay between the germline ends. This CDR3 has 17 residues. Here the CDR3 DNA reads TGTGCCAGCAGTTCACATGGACAGTACTCCTATAATTCACCCCTCCACTTT. It translates to CASSSHGQYSYNSPLHF.

The chain couples TRBV3-1 (or the pseudogene TRBV3-2) to TRBJ2-7; possibly TRBD1 or TRBD2 for D (5 bases each). The length of the CDR3 is 15 residues. Germline-derived CDR1 and CDR2 are LGHDT and YNNKEL (reference sequence). V lost 0 bases to trimming and J lost 5 bases, with 14 bases between them. The CDR3 sequence: CASSQEGRAGNEQYF. CDR3 sequence (DNA): TGTGCCAGCAGCCAAGAGGGACGGGCAGGAAACGAGCAGTACTTC.

The chain has TRBV4-1 and TRBJ1-2; D gene unclear. The CDR3 has 17 amino acids. The V and J ends lost 0 bases and 3 bases respectively, with 17 bases between them. Germline V CDR1 and CDR2: MGHRA, YSYEKL. The CDR3 DNA sequence: TGCGCCAGCAGCCAAGAAGGATGGGCAAGGAAAGACTATGGCTACACCTTC. It yields the protein CASSQEGWARKDYGYTF.